Reported below is one T cell receptor (beta chain). The sample holds many counts of this clone. The antigen this receptor binds is unknown. Base qualities are not recorded, but no much larger clone differs from it by a single base. The sample belongs to a study of metastatic and nonmetastatic thyroid tumors (dated by TCRdb to the early 2020s). For context, the study as a whole: Repertoires from peripheral blood and from tumor or nodule tissue samples of malignant and benign thyroid patients were compared.

The germline V gene (reference sequence) yields SGHNT for CDR1 and YYREEE for CDR2. Taken from cysteine to phenylalanine, the CDR3 has 13 residues. This entry keeps only the CDR3 DNA: 39 bases, framed from base 1. At the junction V is shortened by 0 bases and J by 0 bases, with 3 bases in between. The investigation overall reported the following: TCR beta diversity was reported as significantly higher in malignant tumors than in benign nodules, in both blood and tumor samples.

Library generation was performed with PCR. The instrument given in TCRdb is Illumina HiSeq 4000. High-throughput sequencing was used to profile the CDR3 region of the TCR beta-chain in every patient. The published analysis was carried out like this. A classifier to discriminate distant-metastatic papillary thyroid cancer patients was built from CDR3 differences across clinicopathological groups. To measure repertoire diversity the researchers used the Shannon index, while the Morisita-Horn index served to gauge how similar the tumor and blood repertoires were. The public reads were reprocessed in TCRdb via fastp at Q25 and MiXCR, keeping in-frame beta chains. None of the V and J calls come from the authors' own analysis; TCRdb made them. Present in this sample are approximately 15,000 clones, over 20% of which were seen just once. The top ten constitute approximately 8.4% of the sample. No treatment had been received by any patient before thyroid surgery. Patient clinical samples collected from the early 2010s to the late 2010s were retrospectively analysed using T-cell receptor beta sequencing.

The receptor was derived from a female donor with papillary thyroid cancer or a benign thyroid nodule (not recorded which). Some clones in this sample may be carry-over from other donors' samples. Sequenced sample: tumor tissue. The rearranged segments are TRBV5-4 and TRBJ1-1, with no reliable assignment of the D segment. The DNA reads TGTGCCAGCAGCTTGGATCTGAACACTGAAGCTTTCTTT. It translates to CASSLDLNTEAFF. The CDR3 plus the reference TRBV5-4 and TRBJ1-1 genes for the other parts give the full variable domain: ETGVTQSPTHLIKTRGQQVTLRCSSQSGHNTVSWYQQALGQGPQFIFQYYREEENGRGNFPPRFSGLQFPNYSSELNVNALELDDSALYLCASSLDLNTEAFFGQGTRLTVV.